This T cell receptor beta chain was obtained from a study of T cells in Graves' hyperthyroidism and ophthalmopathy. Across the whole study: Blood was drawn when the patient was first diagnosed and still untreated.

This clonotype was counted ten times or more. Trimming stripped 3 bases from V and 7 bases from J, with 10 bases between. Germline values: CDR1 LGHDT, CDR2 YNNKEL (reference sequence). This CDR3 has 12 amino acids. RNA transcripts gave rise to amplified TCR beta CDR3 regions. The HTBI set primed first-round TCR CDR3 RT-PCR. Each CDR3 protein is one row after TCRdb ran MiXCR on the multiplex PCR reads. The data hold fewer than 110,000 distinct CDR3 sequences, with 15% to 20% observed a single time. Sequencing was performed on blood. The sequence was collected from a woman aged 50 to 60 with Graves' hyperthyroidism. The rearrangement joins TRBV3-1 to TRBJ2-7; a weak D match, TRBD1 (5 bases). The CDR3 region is CASSHQGLEQYV. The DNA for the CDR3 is TGTGCCAGCAGCCATCAGGGTCTGGAGCAGTACGTC.